The 4 T cell receptor beta chains listed next were all sequenced from one sample in a study of PD-1 blockade in classical Hodgkin lymphoma. This table comes from immunoSEQ multiplex PCR, and its TCRdb copy is limited to in-frame clones, with some not included. The data show tens of thousands of clones, roughly nine tenths seen once. The time point is: cycle 4 day 1 (C4D1), after six to seven weeks of nivolumab. Relapse was seen in all patients after autologous stem cell transplantation, and brentuximab vedotin exposure was variable. Purification of CD4+ T cells from thawed PBMCs was achieved by magnetic negative selection. Sequencing was performed on CD4+ T cells from blood, taken before the fourth cycle of nivolumab. The receptors originated from a human donor with classical Hodgkin lymphoma.

CDR3: CAISDGGALETQYF. As DNA, the CDR3 is TGTGCCATCAGTGACGGGGGGGCCTTGGAGACCCAGTACTTC. The V and J genes are TRBV10-3 and TRBJ2-5, with TRBD2 matching 8 bases. Germline assignment: CDR1 ENHRY and CDR2 SYGVKD. This CDR3 has 14 residues. Trimming at V came to 3 bases and at J to 5 bases, leaving 5 bases not matched to a gene.

This clone was observed a handful of times. The rearrangement uses TRBV6-1 and TRBJ1-4; D possibly corresponds to TRBD1 (5 bases). Germline values: CDR1 MNHNS, CDR2 SASEGT. The V gene lost 6 bases and the J gene lost 8 bases, with 19 bases spanning the gap. This CDR3 has 15 amino acids. The CDR3 bases are TGTGCCAGCAGCTTCGCGATCGGGGCAGGGGAAAAACTGTTTTTT. The encoded protein is CASSFAIGAGEKLFF.

The genes are TRBV5-4 and TRBJ2-1; maybe TRBD2 (5 bases). Germline CDR1 and CDR2: SGHNT and YYREEE (reference sequence). The CDR3 loop spans 15 amino acids. Between the trimmed V and J ends, which lost 4 bases and 7 bases, there was a span of 18 bases. CDR3 sequence: CASSPAAFLANEQFF. CDR3 DNA sequence: TGTGCCAGCAGCCCCGCGGCCTTTTTAGCGAATGAGCAGTTCTTC.

This clone was seen a few times. J is TRBJ1-6 and V is TRBV27; 7 bases map to TRBD1. The V gene end was trimmed by 5 bases and the J gene end by 7 bases; junction bases not matched to a gene: 14. CDR1 is MNHEY and CDR2 is SMNVEV in the germline V gene (reference sequence). CDR3 length: 17 residues. The CDR3: CASSLRQGRTGNSPLHF. The CDR3 DNA reads TGTGCCAGCAGTCTACGACAGGGAAGGACGGGGAATTCACCCCTCCACTTT.